This T cell receptor (beta chain) was sequenced in a study of vaccination and CD4 T cells after COVID-19 (dated by TCRdb to the early 2020s). Background for the entire study: Every convalescent patient had a positive nasal swab PCR test for SARS-CoV-2, with mild disease in roughly ten patients and severe disease in one. The convalescent cohort included six males and four females, with two Hispanic individuals, seven Caucasians, two Asians and one multiracial person. Two doses of either the Pfizer-BioNTech BNT162b2 vaccine (n=8) or the Moderna mRNA-1273 vaccine (n=2) were administered to participants. Post-COVID blood samples were collected from convalescent patients a median of around 96 days after diagnosis, with a range of roughly 35 to 161 days. The time from the second vaccine dose to post-vaccine blood sampling had a median of roughly 79 days and ranged from about 14 to 250 days. Culture stimuli were overlapping spike peptide pools from SARS-CoV-2 and from the common cold coronaviruses HCoV-NL63, HCoV-OC43 and HCoV-229E. Control cultures received a CEFX viral epitope pool as the positive control, an HIV-1 Nef peptide pool as the negative control, or no peptide. The spike-specific CD4+ TCR repertoire was compared before and after mRNA vaccination in over 9 COVID-19 convalescent patients and a handful of infection-naive healthy vaccine recipients. What the authors observed across the whole study: The median number of SARS-CoV-2-reactive clonotypes rose from under 25 after infection to approximately 41 after vaccination, but the change was not significant. Among the post-vaccine SARS-CoV-2-reactive clones in convalescent patients, a median 86.3% showed up only after vaccination, which suggests vaccine-specific priming. The study included relatively few convalescent patients and did not analyze early timepoints after natural infection. Of the vaccine-specific clones in convalescent patients, 304 of 307, or nearly all, reacted only to SARS-CoV-2 spike and did not cross-react with common cold coronaviruses.

The library relied on PCR. DNA from cultured CD4+ T cells was subjected to TCR sequencing with the Oncomine TCR Beta short-read assay at the Johns Hopkins FTIC core. Genomic DNA was extracted from the cultured CD4+ T cells with the QIAamp micro DNA kit. Oncomine TCR Beta libraries made from cultured CD4+ T cells were pooled using unique dual indexes and sequenced on an Illumina iSeq 100. In the paper's pipeline: Non-productive sequences were removed, and CDR3s that did not start with C, did not end with F or W, or were shorter than 7 amino acids were discarded. Antigen-specific clonotypes were identified with the MANAFEST web application by comparing peptide-stimulated wells with reference and other culture wells. An FDR below 0.05, an odds ratio above 5, and a productive frequency above 0.1% in at least two of three replicate wells were required for clones to be considered positive. Cross-reactive clonotypes were defined as significantly expanded in both SARS-CoV-2 spike wells and at least one common cold coronavirus spike condition. CDR3 homology was assessed with Levenshtein distances (stringdist) and unrooted phylogenetic trees (ape) in R version 3.6.1. TCRdb itself trimmed the public reads at Q25 with fastp, ran MiXCR and retained productive beta chains. Under each unique CDR3 protein, matching rows form one entry showing the most common genes and DNA. The V and J calls and clone size are TCRdb's, not the authors'. Counted in this sample were about 17,000 distinct CDR3 sequences; approximately 45% of them appeared once. The ten largest clones represent about 6.5% of the sample.

A note on this clonotype: The antigen it recognizes is unknown. Base qualities were left out, and no much larger clone turns up one base away.

What the treatment or condition label conveys for this sample: approximately nine-day PBMC culture with coronavirus spike peptide pools or control peptides (ViraFEST assay). The ViraFEST assay, used in the study, expanded antigen-specific T cells with peptide pools and then identified the expanded clonotypes through TCR sequencing. Positive SARS-CoV-2 PCR tests in the convalescent patients dated from March to December 2020, before Alpha, Beta and Delta variants emerged in the United States. Each well held 2 million to 2.5 million PBMCs cultured with approximately 10 ug/ml peptide pools in IMDM containing approximately 5% human AB serum and 10 IU/ml IL-2. On days 3 and 7, half of the culture medium was replaced with fresh IL-2-containing medium. After less than 12 days of culture, CD4+ T cells were isolated by negative selection using the EasySep CD4+ T cell isolation kit. Ficoll-Paque Plus gradient centrifugation was used to isolate PBMCs from whole blood, and the isolated PBMCs were then either used fresh or cryopreserved at -140C. Triplicate wells were generally used for each culture condition.

The TCR was taken from a human donor who had recovered from COVID-19. The specimen comprised CD4+ T cells from blood, cultured in vitro, sampled after SARS-CoV-2 vaccination.

This receptor carries the CDR3 CASHRTGPYEQYF. Read as DNA, the sequence is TGTGCCAGCCATCGAACCGGTCCCTACGAGCAGTACTTC. The chain couples TRBV28 to TRBJ2-7, with the D gene not confidently named. From the cysteine through the phenylalanine, the CDR3 covers 13 amino acids. The only DNA kept is the CDR3, 39 bases in frame from the first base. V and J are truncated by 8 bases and 2 bases respectively, leaving an intervening sequence of 13 bases. CDR1 and CDR2 were assigned from the germline V gene as MDHEN and SYDVKM.